This passage covers 2 T cell receptor beta chains from one sample sequenced in a study of blood T cell repertoires in COVID-19. The assay was immunoSEQ multiplex PCR, and TCRdb's table has in-frame clones only and misses some. This sample has approximately 190,000 clones, with about 93% found just once. Sequenced material: peripheral blood. Receptor source: a man aged 50 or older with acute or convalescent COVID-19.

As to this clone: Other DNA sequences of this sample code for an identical CDR3. The chain combines TRBV4-1 with TRBJ1-3; unclear D gene. Germline V gives CDR1 MGHRA, CDR2 YSYEKL. The CDR3 runs 15 residues. The V end was cut by 1 base, the J end by 3 bases, with 10 bases between. Here the CDR3 reads CASSQGQGLGNTIYF. CDR3 nucleotide sequence: TGCGCCAGCAGCCAAGGACAAGGACTTGGAAACACCATATATTTT.

This chain links TRBV4-1 with TRBJ1-5; no definite D call. V was clipped by 4 bases and J by 6 bases, with 10 bases between them. Looked up from germline, CDR1 is MGHRA and CDR2 is YSYEKL. CDR3 length: 13 amino acids. The CDR3 DNA reads TGCGCCAGCAGCCCCTTTCCCGGTCAGCCCCAGCATTTT. Protein: CASSPFPGQPQHF.